The next 5 T cell receptor beta chains were all read from a single sample in a study of tumor and adjacent non-tumor tissue in lung cancer. Three rounds of nested PCR, following a modified ARM-PCR protocol, produced the TCRbeta library. TCRdb analysed the multiplex PCR reads with MiXCR anew, one entry per CDR3 protein. The sample lists roughly 65,000 distinct CDR3 sequences, about 61% occurring once. This sample's RNA came from whole unsorted tissue. Input material: lung tumor tissue. The receptors stem from a man aged 45-65 years with non-small cell lung cancer.

On this clonotype: A read error may produce the germline difference seen at one junction end. The CDR3 here is CSSSLVSGGGSSTDTQYF. The CDR3 nucleotides read TGTTCCAGCAGCCTAGTATCTGGTGGCGGGTCTAGCACAGATACGCAGTATTTT. The chain employs TRBV11-2 and TRBJ2-3; perhaps TRBD2 as D (5 bases). The CDR3 contains 18 residues. CDR1 and CDR2 (germline): SGHAT, FQNNGV.

V is TRBV29-1 and J is TRBJ2-1, with 7 bases fitting TRBD2. V dropped 6 bases and J dropped 9; count of bases not matched to a gene: 17. Germline CDR1 and CDR2: SQVTM and ANQGSEA. The CDR3 has 15 residues. In nucleotides, the CDR3 is TGCAGCGTCGAACTCCTAGCGGAAGGGCAGATTGAGCAGTTCTTC. This codes for CSVELLAEGQIEQFF.

The chain joins TRBV6-1 to TRBJ2-2; 8 positions agree with TRBD1. From germline, CDR1 is MNHNS and CDR2 SASEGT. The CDR3 has 17 residues. J was trimmed by 4 bases and V by 4 bases; bases with no gene match: 11. CDR3 in amino acids: CASSARGQGSATGELFF. In DNA form, the CDR3 reads TGTGCCAGCAGTGCCCGAGGACAGGGATCCGCCACCGGGGAGCTGTTTTTT.

Concerning this clonotype itself: At one end, the junction sequence differs from germline, possibly due to a read error. V usage is TRBV5-5 and J usage is TRBJ2-1; D is possibly TRBD1 or TRBD2 (5 bases each). This CDR3 has 16 amino acids. The germline V gene encodes CDR1 SGHKS and CDR2 YYEKEE (reference sequence). This chain's CDR3 is CASSLVGGKSYNEQSF. The CDR3 region has the DNA TGTGCCAGCAGCTTGGTTGGGGGAAAATCCTACAATGAGCAGTCCTTC.

This clonotype turned up a few times. The chain couples TRBV5-1 to TRBJ2-7; D unclear. The CDR3 totals 14 residues. V was pared by 1 base and J by 0 bases, with 8 bases between. The germline gives CDR1 SGHRS, CDR2 YFSETQ. The CDR3 region has the DNA TGCGCCAGCAGCTTGAGTGGGGACTCCTACGAGCAGTACTTC. This translates into CASSLSGDSYEQYF.